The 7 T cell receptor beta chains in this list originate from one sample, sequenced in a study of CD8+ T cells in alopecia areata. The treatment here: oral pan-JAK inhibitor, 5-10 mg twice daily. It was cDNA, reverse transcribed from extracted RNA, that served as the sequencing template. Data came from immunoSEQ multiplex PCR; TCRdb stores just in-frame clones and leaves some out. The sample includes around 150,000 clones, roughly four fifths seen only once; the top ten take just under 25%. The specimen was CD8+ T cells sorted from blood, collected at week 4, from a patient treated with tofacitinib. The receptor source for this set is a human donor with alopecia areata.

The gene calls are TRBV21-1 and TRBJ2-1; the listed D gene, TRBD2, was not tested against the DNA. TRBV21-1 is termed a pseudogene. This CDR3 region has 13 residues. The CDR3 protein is CASSKPGDNEQFF. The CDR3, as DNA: TGTGCCAGCAGCAAACCGGGGGACAATGAGCAGTTCTTC.

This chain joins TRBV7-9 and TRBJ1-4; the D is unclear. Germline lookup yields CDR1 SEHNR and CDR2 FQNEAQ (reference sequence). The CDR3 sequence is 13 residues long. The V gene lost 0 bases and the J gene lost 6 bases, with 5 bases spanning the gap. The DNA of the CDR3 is TGTGCCAGCAGCTTAGCGCTTGATGAAAAACTGTTTTTT. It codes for CASSLALDEKLFF. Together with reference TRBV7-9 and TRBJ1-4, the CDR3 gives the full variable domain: DTGVSQNPRHKITKRGQNVTFRCDPISEHNRLYWYRQTLGQGPEFLTYFQNEAQLEKSRLLSDRFSAERPKGSFSTLEIQRTEQGDSAMYLCASSLALDEKLFFGSGTQLSVL.

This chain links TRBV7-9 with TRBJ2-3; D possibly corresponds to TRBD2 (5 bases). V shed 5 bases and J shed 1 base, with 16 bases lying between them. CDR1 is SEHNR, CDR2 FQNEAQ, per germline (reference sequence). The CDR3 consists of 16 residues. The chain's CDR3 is CASSDSSSFGTDTQYF. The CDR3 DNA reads TGTGCCAGCAGCGATTCTAGCAGCTTCGGCACAGATACGCAGTATTTT.

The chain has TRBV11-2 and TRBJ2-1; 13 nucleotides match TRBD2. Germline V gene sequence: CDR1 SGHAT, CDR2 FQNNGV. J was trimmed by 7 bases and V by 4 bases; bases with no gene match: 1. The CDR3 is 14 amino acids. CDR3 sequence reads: CASSWTSGGNEQFF. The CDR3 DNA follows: TGTGCCAGCAGCTGGACTAGCGGGGGTAATGAGCAGTTCTTC.

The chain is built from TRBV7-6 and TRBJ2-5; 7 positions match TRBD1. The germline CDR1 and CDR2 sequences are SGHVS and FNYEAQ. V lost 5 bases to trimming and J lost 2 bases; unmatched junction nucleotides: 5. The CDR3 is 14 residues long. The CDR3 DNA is TGTGCCAGCAGCAGGGACAGCTTACAAGAGACCCAGTACTTC. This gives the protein CASSRDSLQETQYF.

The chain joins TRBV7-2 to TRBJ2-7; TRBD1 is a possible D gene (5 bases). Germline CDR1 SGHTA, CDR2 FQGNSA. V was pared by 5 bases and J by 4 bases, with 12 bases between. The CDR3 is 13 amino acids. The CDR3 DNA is TGTGCCAGCAGCCTCGGCGACAGATACGAGCAGTACTTC. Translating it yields CASSLGDRYEQYF.

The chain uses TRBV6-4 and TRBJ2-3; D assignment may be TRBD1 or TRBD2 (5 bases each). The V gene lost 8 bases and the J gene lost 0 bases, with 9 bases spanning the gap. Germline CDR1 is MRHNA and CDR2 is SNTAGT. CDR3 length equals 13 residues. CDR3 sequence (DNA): TGTGCCAGCTCCCGGGACAGCACAGATACGCAGTATTTT. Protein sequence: CASSRDSTDTQYF.